Sequencing of this TCR beta chain was carried out in a study of response to subunit inactivated influenza vaccine. One entry per CDR3 protein results from TCRdb running MiXCR on the RT-PCR reads. Of fewer than 550,000 distinct CDR3 sequences detected, 25% appear once; the ten largest clones hold over 1.5%. Note on this clonotype: Its antigen is not known.

General study results and limits: It was the authors' suggestion that each seasonal influenza vaccination recruits few new T cells.

The CDR3 sequence is 16 residues long. Per the germline V gene, CDR1 is DFQATT and CDR2 is SNEGSKA (reference sequence). Trimming left V 6 bases short and J 2 bases short, with 21 bases between. V and J are TRBV20-1 and TRBJ2-3; D is perhaps TRBD1 (5 bases). The sequence was obtained from a man aged 50 to 59 who received an inactivated influenza vaccine. The sample was CD4+ T cells sorted from PBMCs, taken 5 to 6 days after vaccination. CDR3 sequence reads: CSANTLSLGVTDTQYF. The CDR3 nucleotides read TGCAGTGCCAACACTCTATCGTTAGGGGTCACAGATACGCAGTATTTT.